This section outlines one T cell receptor (beta chain) sequence together with its context. Antigen: not known. Among the 110 or so subjects of the validation cohort, separate from the approximately 670-subject first cohort, were the donors. This specimen comes from a study of cytomegalovirus exposure and HLA in healthy donors. In the study overall: Later, an analysis reported that the approximately 120 validation repertoires had used the same platform as the 500 to 800 first-cohort repertoires.

Profiled with immunoSEQ multiplex PCR; TCRdb holds only in-frame clones, not every one. The sample comprises some 270,000 clones, about 86% of which are singletons, and approximately 1% rests with the top ten. Overall study findings and caveats: Some TCR beta chains (roughly 160 of them) were listed as cytomegalovirus-associated. Rare sequences made up most TCRs, while some public TCRs were found in many donors.

Losses at the gene ends were 5 bases for V and 0 bases for J; bases not matched to a gene: 4. This CDR3 has 14 amino acids. Looked up from germline, CDR1 is SGHTA and CDR2 is FQGNSA. Sequencing was performed on PBMCs. This receptor was identified in a woman aged 18-29 years in good health and CMV-seronegative. V gene TRBV7-2 combines with J gene TRBJ2-7; 7 nucleotides match TRBD1. CDR3 region: CASSPEGASYEQYF. CDR3 bases: TGTGCCAGCAGCCCAGAGGGGGCCTCCTACGAGCAGTACTTC.